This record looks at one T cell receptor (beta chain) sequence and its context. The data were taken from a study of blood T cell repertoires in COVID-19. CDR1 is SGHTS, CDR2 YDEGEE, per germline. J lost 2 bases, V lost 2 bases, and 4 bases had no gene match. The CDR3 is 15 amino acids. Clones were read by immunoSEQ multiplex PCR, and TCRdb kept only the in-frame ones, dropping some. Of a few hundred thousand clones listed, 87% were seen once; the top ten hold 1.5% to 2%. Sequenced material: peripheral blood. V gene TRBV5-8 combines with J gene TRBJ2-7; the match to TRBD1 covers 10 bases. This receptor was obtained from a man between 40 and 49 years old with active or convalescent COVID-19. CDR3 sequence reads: CASSLGTGDPYEQYF. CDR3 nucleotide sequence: TGTGCCAGCAGCTTAGGGACAGGGGACCCCTACGAGCAGTACTTC.